This TCR beta chain originates from a study of blood T cell repertoires in COVID-19. The assay was immunoSEQ multiplex PCR, and TCRdb's table has in-frame clones only and misses some. The repertoire holds hundreds of thousands of clones, with around nine tenths as singletons. Cohort 3 recovered donors had two negative PCRs, clearance, or symptom resolution. The V end was cut by 1 base, the J end by 3 bases, with 6 bases between. From germline, CDR1 is SGHNT and CDR2 YYREEE (reference sequence). The CDR3 length is 13 residues. The chain has TRBV5-4 and TRBJ2-3; tentative D call: TRBD1 (5 bases). This TCR came from a man aged 55 to 69 who had recovered from COVID-19. Sequencing used PBMCs or T cells enriched from blood (not recorded which). DNA of the CDR3: TGTGCCAGCAGCTTGAAGGGGACAGATACGCAGTATTTT. The encoded protein is CASSLKGTDTQYF. The whole variable domain, filled in from reference TRBV5-4 and TRBJ2-3, reads ETGVTQSPTHLIKTRGQQVTLRCSSQSGHNTVSWYQQALGQGPQFIFQYYREEENGRGNFPPRFSGLQFPNYSSELNVNALELDDSALYLCASSLKGTDTQYFGPGTRLTVL.